This TCR beta chain was identified in a study of blood T cell repertoires in COVID-19. Those who participated ranged in age from about 18 to 89 years and resided in 20 to 25 US areas. Each exposed participant met a COVID-19 case in the 2 weeks preceding study entry. With 1 base clipped from V and 10 bases from J, the junction kept 3 bases outside the gene matches. This CDR3 is 13 amino acids long. The germline V gene encodes CDR1 SEHNR and CDR2 FQNEAQ (reference sequence). This table comes from immunoSEQ multiplex PCR, and its TCRdb copy is limited to in-frame clones, with some not included. The table lists some 200,000 clones, roughly four fifths of them singletons. This clone was counted a few times.

The sequence derives from a woman in her 50s who had been exposed to COVID-19. What was sequenced was PBMCs or T cells enriched from blood (not recorded which). The chain employs TRBV7-9 and TRBJ1-4; 7 positions match TRBD1. CDR3 region: CASSLEQGGKLFF. In nucleotides, the CDR3 is TGTGCCAGCAGCTTAGAGCAGGGGGGAAAACTGTTTTTT. The variable domain in full, with the rest retrieved from reference TRBV7-9 and TRBJ1-4, is DTGVSQNPRHKITKRGQNVTFRCDPISEHNRLYWYRQTLGQGPEFLTYFQNEAQLEKSRLLSDRFSAERPKGSFSTLEIQRTEQGDSAMYLCASSLEQGGKLFFGSGTQLSVL.